Shown below are 2 T cell receptor beta chains from a single sample sequenced in a study of beta chain features in type 1 diabetes. Their cognate antigens are unknown. Findings of the study overall: Moderate but significant shortening of TCRB CDR3s was recorded in all four CD4+ subsets from Type 1 diabetes patients.

Reverse transcription of all isolated RNA meant that expressed TCRB transcripts were sequenced. Sequencing used immunoSEQ multiplex PCR; TCRdb keeps in-frame clones, though not all of them. The sample shows a few hundred thousand clones, 8.5% to 10% of them seen only once. The sequenced sample was central memory CD4+ T cells from blood. These receptors were obtained from a man aged 25-45 years with type 1 diabetes.

This CDR3 reads CASRLQVLGYNEQFF. The CDR3 coding sequence is TGTGCCAGCAGGCTTCAGGTCTTGGGCTACAATGAGCAGTTCTTC. V and J are TRBV6-1 and TRBJ2-1; D is undetermined. V lost 6 bases to trimming and J lost 3 bases, with 15 bases between them. This CDR3 has 15 residues. Germline V gene sequence: CDR1 MNHNS, CDR2 SASEGT.

This clone was seen only a few times. The chain recombines TRBV7-2 with TRBJ2-5; TRBD2 aligns across 7 bases. Trimming cost V 5 bases and J 5 bases; bases outside gene matches: 5. The CDR3 sequence is 13 residues long. Per germline, CDR1 SGHTA and CDR2 FQGNSA. The CDR3 here is CASSQGREETQYF. The CDR3 region has the DNA TGTGCCAGCAGCCAAGGGCGGGAGGAGACCCAGTACTTC.